One and the same sample provided the 6 T cell receptor beta chains below, sequenced in a study of cytomegalovirus exposure and HLA in healthy donors. Only in-frame clones appear in the TCRdb table, and some are missing; sequencing was by immunoSEQ multiplex PCR. The sample contains more than 65,000 clones, approximately 93% of which appear only once. The source material was PBMCs. The receptors come from a man between 18 and 35 years old in good health and CMV-seronegative.

This CDR3 is CASSQMRGVLQDNSPLHF. The CDR3 DNA sequence: TGTGCCAGCTCACAAATGCGGGGGGTCTTACAGGATAATTCACCCCTCCACTTT. This rearrangement joins TRBV18 to TRBJ1-6; weak D call: TRBD1 (5 bases). Germline-derived CDR1 and CDR2 are KGHSH and LQKENI. Trimming stripped 4 bases from V and 5 bases from J, with 21 bases between. The CDR3 covers 18 residues.

The chain is built from TRBV6-5 and TRBJ2-3, with 10 bases aligning to TRBD1. V shed 8 bases and J 5 bases; nucleotides not matched to a gene: 4. The germline V gene has CDR1 MNHEY and CDR2 SVGAGI. This CDR3 contains 13 residues. This chain's CDR3 is CASSGQGVDTQYF. In DNA form, the CDR3 reads TGTGCCAGCTCCGGACAGGGGGTAGATACGCAGTATTTT.

The chain couples TRBV9 to TRBJ2-1; D is unclear. V shed 0 bases and J shed 7 bases, with 14 bases lying between them. This CDR3 has 15 residues. Germline V gene data show CDR1 as SGDLS and CDR2 as YYNGEE. In DNA, the CDR3 is TGTGCCAGCAGCGTAGGCCCTCAGACTCGGAATGAGCAGTTCTTC. This translates into CASSVGPQTRNEQFF.

J is TRBJ2-7 and V is TRBV7-9; 7 nucleotides agree with TRBD1. The germline V gene has CDR1 SEHNR and CDR2 FQNEAQ (reference sequence). The CDR3 runs 17 residues. V shed 1 base, J shed 0 bases, and the junction held 9 bases outside the gene matches. The DNA of the CDR3 is TGTGCCAGCAGCTTAGTCCTCGGGACAGTTAGCTCCTACGAGCAGTACTTC. Amino acids: CASSLVLGTVSSYEQYF.

CDR3 amino acids: CASSPEAGGVSREQYF. As DNA, the CDR3 is TGCGCCAGCAGCCCTGAGGCGGGTGGTGTTTCTCGCGAGCAGTACTTC. The rearrangement uses TRBV5-1 and TRBJ2-7, with a possible D match to TRBD2 (5 bases). Germline values: CDR1 SGHRS, CDR2 YFSETQ. V was cut by 4 bases and J by 6 bases, with 23 bases left in between. The CDR3 has 16 residues.

This clone was found a few times. The rearrangement joins TRBV2 to TRBJ2-7, with TRBD1 matching over 10 bases. The CDR3 totals 15 residues. The junction had 9 bases not matched to a gene; V was cut back by 4 bases and J by 6 bases. CDR1 and CDR2 from the germline V gene are SNHLY and FYNNEI. The CDR3 region is CASSAVWDRGFEQYF. DNA of the CDR3: TGTGCCAGCAGTGCTGTATGGGACAGGGGATTCGAGCAGTACTTC.